Below are 22 T cell receptor beta chains sequenced from a single sample in a study of human thymus T cells. Sequencing used immunoSEQ multiplex PCR; TCRdb keeps in-frame clones, though not all of them. The sample lists tens of thousands of clones; 85% to 95% were seen once. Thymus tissue was removed during corrective cardiac surgery. The sequenced sample was thymus tissue. These receptors all come from a girl under three years old with a congenital heart defect but otherwise immunologically healthy.

This chain connects TRBV7-9 to TRBJ2-5; D is unclear. The germline V gene encodes CDR1 SEHNR and CDR2 FQNEAQ (reference sequence). This CDR3 spans 11 amino acids. V dropped 5 bases and J dropped 3 bases, with 4 bases sitting between them. CDR3 in DNA: TGTGCCAGCAGCCATAAAGAGACCCAGTACTTC. Translation gives CASSHKETQYF.

V gene TRBV9 combines with J gene TRBJ2-5; 7 bases map to TRBD2. In germline, CDR1 is SGDLS, CDR2 YYNGEE. V trimming: 2 bases; J trimming: 1 base; junction bases outside the gene matches: 5. CDR3 length: 15 residues. CDR3 coding DNA: TGTGCCAGCAGCGTTCTAGCGGAGGCCCAAGAGACCCAGTACTTC. Residues: CASSVLAEAQETQYF.

This chain uses TRBV5-5 with TRBJ2-6, with no clear D. Trimming took 0 bases from V and 6 from J, leaving 16 bases between them. The CDR3 consists of 17 residues. CDR1 and CDR2 (germline): SGHKS, YYEKEE (reference sequence). This CDR3 reads CASSLGRVESKANVLTF. The CDR3 region has the DNA TGTGCCAGCAGCTTGGGCCGGGTCGAAAGTAAGGCCAACGTCCTGACTTTC.

The count of this clone is one. V and J are TRBV9 and TRBJ2-7; D possibly uses TRBD1 or TRBD2 (5 bases each). This CDR3 spans 16 amino acids. Trimming left V 4 bases short and J 4 bases short, with 21 bases between. The germline V gene has CDR1 SGDLS and CDR2 YYNGEE. CDR3 sequence (DNA): TGTGCCAGCAGCCCGGGGACCTTTTTGGTCTCGTACGAGCAGTACTTC. Amino acid sequence: CASSPGTFLVSYEQYF. The variable domain in full, completed from reference TRBV9 and TRBJ2-7, reads DSGVTQTPKHLITATGQRVTLRCSPRSGDLSVYWYQQSLDQGLQFLIQYYNGEERAKGNILERFSAQQFPDLHSELNLSSLELGDSALYFCASSPGTFLVSYEQYFGPGTRLTVT.

The chain has TRBV10-2 and TRBJ2-2; possible D gene TRBD2, 5 bases. V lost 4 bases and J lost 6, with 15 bases in between. The CDR3 totals 15 residues. From germline, CDR1 is WSHSY and CDR2 SAAADI. The CDR3 DNA reads TGCGCCAGCAGTGCCGAGACGGGAATCCCCGGGGAGCTGTTTTTT. Encoded protein: CASSAETGIPGELFF.

J is TRBJ1-5 and V is TRBV27; D unclear. Germline CDR1 is MNHEY and CDR2 is SMNVEV (reference sequence). Trimming removed 5 bases at V and 0 bases at J, with 11 bases between. The CDR3 is 15 amino acids. DNA for the CDR3: TGTGCCAGCAGTGAGGGTGGGTATAGCAATCAGCCCCAGCATTTT. Translating gives CASSEGGYSNQPQHF.

The V call is TRBV4-3, the J call TRBJ1-1, with TRBD1 matching over 10 bases. The V gene end was trimmed by 1 base and the J gene end by 5 bases; junction bases not matched to a gene: 16. Per the germline V gene, CDR1 is LGHNA and CDR2 is YSLEER. CDR3 size: 19 residues. The CDR3 DNA is TGCGCCAGCAGCCAAGCCATCCGGGACAGGGGCCAAATGGGAACTGAAGCTTTCTTT. Protein: CASSQAIRDRGQMGTEAFF.

This CDR3 reads CATRVGGTEAFF. The DNA of the CDR3 is TGTGCCACGCGGGTGGGTGGGACTGAAGCTTTCTTT. The chain carries TRBV6-6 and TRBJ1-1; D is uncertain. CDR1 MNHNY and CDR2 SVGAGI come from the germline V gene (reference sequence). The CDR3 covers 12 residues. The germline V and J ends were trimmed by 10 bases and 5 bases, with 14 bases remaining between them.

The chain joins TRBV5-1 to TRBJ1-2; D possibly corresponds to TRBD1 (5 bases). V was trimmed by 6 bases and J by 8 bases, leaving 17 bases between them. This CDR3 has 13 residues. Germline loops: CDR1 SGHRS, CDR2 YFSETQ. The CDR3 here is CASKGRGTRGYTF. The CDR3 nucleotides read TGCGCCAGCAAGGGTCGCGGGACCAGAGGCTACACCTTC.

This chain joins TRBV4-2 and TRBJ2-2; D is uncertain. There are 15 residues in the CDR3. Deletions cut 4 bases from V and 3 bases from J, with 12 bases between. CDR1 is LGHNA and CDR2 is YNFKEQ in the germline V gene. The DNA of the CDR3 is TGTGCCAGCAGCCGGGAAAGGCGGCACACCGGGGAGCTGTTTTTT. This encodes CASSRERRHTGELFF.

V and J are TRBV4-3 and TRBJ2-1; 8 nucleotides align to TRBD2. V shed 0 bases and J 7 bases; nucleotides not matched to a gene: 17. This CDR3 has 19 amino acids. Looked up from germline, CDR1 is LGHNA and CDR2 is YSLEER. DNA for the CDR3: TGCGCCAGCAGCCAAGATCTAAAAGAAGGGTTAGCGGGACCGAATGAGCAGTTCTTC. Translating gives CASSQDLKEGLAGPNEQFF.

The J gene is TRBJ2-5, the V gene TRBV2; D possibly corresponds to TRBD2 (5 bases). Trimming pared 3 bases from V and 2 bases from J, leaving 19 bases between. The CDR3 length is 17 residues. The V gene's germline CDR1 is SNHLY and CDR2 FYNNEI. The CDR3 protein is CASSEGVRADKQETQYF. In nucleotides, the CDR3 is TGTGCCAGCAGTGAGGGCGTGAGGGCCGACAAACAAGAGACCCAGTACTTC.

The chain carries TRBV28 and TRBJ2-5; D is perhaps TRBD1 (6 bases). The germline V gene encodes CDR1 MDHEN and CDR2 SYDVKM. The CDR3 is made up of 14 amino acids. V was clipped by 8 bases and J by 2 bases, with 15 bases between them. For the CDR3, the DNA is TGTGCCAGCTTGAGGACAGCAAAGCAAGAGACCCAGTACTTC. Amino acids: CASLRTAKQETQYF.

V is TRBV7-2 and J is TRBJ2-7; TRBD2 matches 7 bases. The CDR3 spans 15 residues. V lost 0 bases, J lost 7 bases, and 9 bases stayed unmatched. CDR1 SGHTA and CDR2 FQGNSA come from the germline V gene. The CDR3 nucleotides read TGTGCCAGCAGCTTAGCCAGGGAGGGTCTAAGGGAGCAGTACTTC. This translates into CASSLAREGLREQYF.

The chain couples TRBV4-3 to TRBJ2-7; 11 positions match TRBD1. CDR1 is LGHNA, CDR2 YSLEER, per germline. The CDR3 consists of 20 residues. After removal of 1 base from V and 4 bases from J, the junction contained 18 bases not matched to a gene. The CDR3 spells CASSQGTLHWPGQGVYEQYF. The CDR3 DNA reads as TGCGCCAGCAGCCAAGGTACTCTCCATTGGCCGGGACAGGGGGTTTACGAGCAGTACTTC.

This chain uses TRBV11-3 with TRBJ2-1; 10 bases are a match to TRBD2. The CDR3 totals 20 residues. CDR1 SGHNT and CDR2 YENEEA come from the germline V gene. The J segment lost 1 base and the V segment lost 0 bases, leaving 12 bases of the junction unmatched. CDR3 DNA sequence: TGTGCCAGCAGCTTAGATGCAGGTCTAGCGGGAGAACGGTCCTACAATGAGCAGTTCTTC. Its translation: CASSLDAGLAGERSYNEQFF.

This rearrangement joins TRBV9 to TRBJ2-7, with D possibly TRBD2 on 6 matching bases. Trimming took off 2 bases at V and 5 bases at J, with 17 bases between the two ends. Germline values: CDR1 SGDLS, CDR2 YYNGEE. The length of the CDR3 is 15 residues. The CDR3 sequence is CASSVAERGNNEQYF. CDR3 in DNA: TGTGCCAGCAGCGTGGCAGAACGGGGGAATAACGAGCAGTACTTC.

This clone came up once. This chain joins TRBV7-3 and TRBJ2-1, with 7 bases lining up with TRBD1. Losses at the gene ends were 2 bases for V and 5 bases for J; bases not matched to a gene: 6. The CDR3 loop spans 15 amino acids. CDR1 is SGHTA and CDR2 is FQGTGA in the germline V gene. CDR3 nucleotides: TGTGCCAGCAGCTTACACCGGGACAGTCACAATGAGCAGTTCTTC. It yields the protein CASSLHRDSHNEQFF.

The chain carries TRBV4-3 and TRBJ2-3; D assignment may be TRBD1 or TRBD2 (5 bases each). V lost 4 bases, J lost 4 bases, and 21 bases lay in between. CDR1 and CDR2 from the germline V gene are LGHNA and YSLEER. This CDR3 contains 17 residues. CDR3 sequence (DNA): TGCGCCAGCAGCCGCCTGGGGACGTCCCGTCGAGCAGATACGCAGTATTTT. It is translated as CASSRLGTSRRADTQYF.

This chain joins TRBV10-3 and TRBJ2-7; TRBD1 agrees at 7 bases. Germline-derived CDR1 and CDR2 are ENHRY and SYGVKD. Trimming cost V 9 bases and J 6 bases; bases outside gene matches: 11. The CDR3 extends over 13 amino acids. The CDR3 is CAIGRRQGPEQYF. The CDR3 nucleotides are TGTGCCATTGGACGACGACAGGGCCCCGAGCAGTACTTC.

The table lists this clone with a count of one. The chain employs TRBV7-2 and TRBJ2-7; D is uncertain. The CDR3 runs 15 residues. Trimming removed 5 bases at V and 2 bases at J, with 16 bases between. Germline CDR1 and CDR2: SGHTA and FQGNSA. This CDR3 reads CASSRRTIKPYEQYF. In DNA, the CDR3 is TGTGCCAGCAGCCGAAGAACGATCAAGCCCTACGAGCAGTACTTC.

The chain joins TRBV6-5 to TRBJ2-5; possibly TRBD1 for D (6 bases). Trimming stripped 6 bases from V and 6 bases from J, with 14 bases between. This CDR3 region has 13 residues. Germline V gives CDR1 MNHEY, CDR2 SVGAGI. The CDR3 sequence: CASRPQQGQTQYF. The CDR3 bases are TGTGCCAGCAGACCTCAACAGGGCCAGACCCAGTACTTC.